This paragraph covers one T cell receptor beta chain sequence. This entry is derived from a study of cytomegalovirus exposure and HLA in healthy donors. CDR3 length: 14 residues. The germline gives CDR1 MNHEY, CDR2 SVGAGI. The V and J ends lost 10 bases and 3 bases, in that order; junction bases with no gene match: 11. Both 60 Vbeta primers and 13 Jbeta primers went into the PCR. Sequenced by immunoSEQ multiplex PCR; TCRdb stores in-frame clones only, minus some. The table has approximately 110,000 clones, around 72% seen once. What was sequenced was PBMCs. This TCR was recovered from a male donor in good health and CMV-seronegative. This chain connects TRBV6-5 to TRBJ1-1, with 7 nucleotides matching TRBD1. CDR3 bases: TGTGCCACTACCCCAACAGGGGCGCACACTGAAGCTTTCTTT. Protein: CATTPTGAHTEAFF.